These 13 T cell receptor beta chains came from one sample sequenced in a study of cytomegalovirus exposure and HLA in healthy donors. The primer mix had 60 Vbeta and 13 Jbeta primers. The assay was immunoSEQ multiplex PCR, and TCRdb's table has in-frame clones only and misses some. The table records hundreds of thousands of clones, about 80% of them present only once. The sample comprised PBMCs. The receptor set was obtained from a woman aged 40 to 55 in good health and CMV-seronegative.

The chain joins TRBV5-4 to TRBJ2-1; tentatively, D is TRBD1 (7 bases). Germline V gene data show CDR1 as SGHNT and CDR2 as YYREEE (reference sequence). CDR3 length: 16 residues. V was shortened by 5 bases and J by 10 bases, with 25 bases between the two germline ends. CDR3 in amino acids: CASSAGGTPNYDEQFF. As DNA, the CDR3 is TGTGCCAGCAGTGCAGGGGGGACCCCGAACTACGACGAGCAGTTCTTC.

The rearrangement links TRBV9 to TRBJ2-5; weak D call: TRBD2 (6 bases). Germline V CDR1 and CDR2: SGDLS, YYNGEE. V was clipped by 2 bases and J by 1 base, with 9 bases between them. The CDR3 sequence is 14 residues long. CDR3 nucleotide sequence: TGTGCCAGCAGCGTCGGCGGGGCCCAAGAGACCCAGTACTTC. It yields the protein CASSVGGAQETQYF.

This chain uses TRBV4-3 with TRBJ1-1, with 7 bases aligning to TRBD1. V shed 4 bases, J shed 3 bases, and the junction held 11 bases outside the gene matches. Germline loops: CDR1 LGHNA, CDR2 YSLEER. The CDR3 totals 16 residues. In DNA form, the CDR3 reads TGCGCCAGCAGCCCGCAGGGGGTTCGCGGGGACACTGAAGCTTTCTTT. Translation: CASSPQGVRGDTEAFF.

The DNA for the CDR3 is TGCGCCAGCAGCCCCCGGGGGGGGCTACAGCCCCAGCATTTT. Translated, it gives CASSPRGGLQPQHF. This rearrangement joins TRBV5-1 to TRBJ1-5; weak D call: TRBD1 (6 bases). The CDR3 is 14 residues long. Germline CDR1 reads SGHRS; CDR2 reads YFSETQ. With 4 bases removed from V and 7 bases from J, the gap between germline ends came to 15 bases.

DNA of the CDR3: TGCGCCAGCAGCCAAGGACAGTTCTCACACAACTATGGCTACACCTTC. As protein: CASSQGQFSHNYGYTF. This chain connects TRBV4-3 to TRBJ1-2; maybe TRBD1 (5 bases). V was cut by 1 base and J by 2 bases, with 14 bases left in between. Germline CDR1 LGHNA, CDR2 YSLEER. This CDR3 is built from 16 residues.

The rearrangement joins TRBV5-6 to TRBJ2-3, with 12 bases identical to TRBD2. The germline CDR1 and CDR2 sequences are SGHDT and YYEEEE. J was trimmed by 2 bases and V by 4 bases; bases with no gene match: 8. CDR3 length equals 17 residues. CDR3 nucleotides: TGTGCCAGCAGCGATTTAGGACTAGCGGGATCCACAGATACGCAGTATTTT. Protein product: CASSDLGLAGSTDTQYF.

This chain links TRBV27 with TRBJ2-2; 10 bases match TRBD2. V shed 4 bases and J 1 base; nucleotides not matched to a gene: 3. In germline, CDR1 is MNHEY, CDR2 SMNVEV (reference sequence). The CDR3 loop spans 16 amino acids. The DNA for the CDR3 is TGTGCCAGCAGTTCTCGACTAGCGGGGAACACCGGGGAGCTGTTTTTT. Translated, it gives CASSSRLAGNTGELFF.

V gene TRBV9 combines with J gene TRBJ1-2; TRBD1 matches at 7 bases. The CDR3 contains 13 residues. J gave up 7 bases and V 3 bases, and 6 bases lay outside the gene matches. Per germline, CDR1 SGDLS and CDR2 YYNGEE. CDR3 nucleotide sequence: TGTGCCAGCAGCGGACCCGACAGGGTTGGCTACACCTTC. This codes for CASSGPDRVGYTF.

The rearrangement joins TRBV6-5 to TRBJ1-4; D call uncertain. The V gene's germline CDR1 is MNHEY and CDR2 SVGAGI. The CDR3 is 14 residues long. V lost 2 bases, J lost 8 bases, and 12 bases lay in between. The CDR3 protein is CASSYLGYGEKLFF. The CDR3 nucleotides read TGTGCCAGCAGTTACCTCGGGTACGGGGAAAAACTGTTTTTT.

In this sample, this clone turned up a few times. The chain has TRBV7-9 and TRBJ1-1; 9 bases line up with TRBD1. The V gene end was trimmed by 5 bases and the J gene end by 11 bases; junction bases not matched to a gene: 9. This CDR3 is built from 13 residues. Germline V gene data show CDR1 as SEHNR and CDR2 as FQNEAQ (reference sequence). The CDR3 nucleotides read TGTGCCAGCAGCCAACAGGGGGCGATTGGTGCTTTCTTT. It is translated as CASSQQGAIGAFF.

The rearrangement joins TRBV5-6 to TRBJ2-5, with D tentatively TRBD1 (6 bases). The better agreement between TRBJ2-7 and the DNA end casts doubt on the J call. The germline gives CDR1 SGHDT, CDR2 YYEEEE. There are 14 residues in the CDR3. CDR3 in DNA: TGTGCCAGCAGCAGTACCGGGACATCCAACGAGCAGTACTTC. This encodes CASSSTGTSNEQYF.

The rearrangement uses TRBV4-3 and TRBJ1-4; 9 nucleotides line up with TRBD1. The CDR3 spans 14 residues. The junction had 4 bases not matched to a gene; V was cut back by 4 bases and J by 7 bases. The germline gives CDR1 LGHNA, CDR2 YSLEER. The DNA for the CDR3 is TGCGCCAGCAGCCCGGGACAGGGCCCTGAAAAACTGTTTTTT. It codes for CASSPGQGPEKLFF.

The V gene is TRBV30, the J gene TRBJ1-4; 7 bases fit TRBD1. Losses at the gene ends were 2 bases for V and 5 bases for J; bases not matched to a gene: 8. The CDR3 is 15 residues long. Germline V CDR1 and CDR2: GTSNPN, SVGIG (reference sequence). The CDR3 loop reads CAWSPWDSGNEKLFF. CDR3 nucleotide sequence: TGTGCCTGGAGTCCCTGGGACAGCGGGAATGAAAAACTGTTTTTT.